The 6 T cell receptor beta chains reported below all come from one sample, sequenced in a study of blood T cell repertoires in COVID-19. Assay: immunoSEQ multiplex PCR; the TCRdb copy retains only in-frame clones and omits some. The table has about 56,000 clones, around 82% seen once. Sequenced material: peripheral blood. The receptors originated from a woman of 80 years or more with acute or convalescent COVID-19.

The rearrangement links TRBV30 to TRBJ2-1, with 7 bases lining up with TRBD2. The germline V gene encodes CDR1 GTSNPN and CDR2 SVGIG (reference sequence). There are 15 residues in the CDR3. The J segment lost 1 base and the V segment lost 5 bases, leaving 8 bases of the junction unmatched. CDR3: CAWRLGRRSYNEQFF. CDR3 in DNA: TGTGCCTGGCGACTCGGGAGGAGATCCTACAATGAGCAGTTCTTC.

The J gene is TRBJ2-7, the V gene TRBV7-2; TRBD2 is a possible D gene (5 bases). V lost 5 bases, J lost 0 bases, and 11 bases lay in between. Germline loops: CDR1 SGHTA, CDR2 FQGNSA. This CDR3 region has 14 residues. DNA of the CDR3: TGTGCCAGCAGCCCGAGGGCAGGCTCCTACGAGCAGTACTTC. It codes for CASSPRAGSYEQYF.

This chain links TRBV12-3 or TRBV12-4 with TRBJ2-1; 9 bases line up with TRBD1. This CDR3 spans 11 amino acids. J gave up 12 bases and V 7 bases, and 4 bases lay outside the gene matches. DNA for the CDR3: TGTGCCAGCATGCAGGACAGGGGGCAGTTCTTC. Translation: CASMQDRGQFF.

V gene TRBV27 combines with J gene TRBJ2-7; the D gene is possibly TRBD1 (6 bases). In germline, CDR1 is MNHEY, CDR2 SMNVEV (reference sequence). With 5 bases removed from V and 0 bases from J, the gap between germline ends came to 20 bases. This CDR3 contains 17 residues. CDR3 DNA sequence: TGTGCCAGCAGTCCGCAGGGACATCGAGTGAGCTCCTACGAGCAGTACTTC. This gives the protein CASSPQGHRVSSYEQYF.

V usage is TRBV28 and J usage is TRBJ2-4; 8 bases match TRBD1. Germline CDR1 MDHEN, CDR2 SYDVKM. This CDR3 comprises 13 residues. J gave up 7 bases and V 8 bases, and 7 bases lay outside the gene matches. The CDR3 spells CASGPGGRNIQYF. CDR3 sequence (DNA): TGTGCCAGCGGGCCAGGGGGCCGGAACATTCAGTACTTC.

The V gene is TRBV11-2, the J gene TRBJ1-6; the D gene is possibly TRBD1 (5 bases). The CDR3 length is 14 residues. From germline, CDR1 is SGHAT and CDR2 FQNNGV. Trimming cost V 6 bases and J 7 bases, with 13 bases left between them. This chain's CDR3 is CASRPGLSNSPLHF. CDR3 DNA: TGTGCCAGCAGGCCGGGACTGTCAAATTCACCCCTCCACTTT.